The next 6 T cell receptor beta chains were all read from a single sample in a study of metastatic and nonmetastatic thyroid tumors. Every patient was untreated before thyroid surgery. TCRdb re-called clones from the PCR reads using MiXCR. This table has 17,000 or so clones, about 19% appearing once. Sample: tumor tissue. These receptors all come from a female donor with papillary thyroid cancer or a benign thyroid nodule (not recorded which). Some clones in this sample may be carry-over from other donors' samples.

By sample share, this clone is medium-sized. The chain recombines TRBV20-1 with TRBJ2-7, with 7 bases that match TRBD2. V trimming: 1 base; J trimming: 5 bases; junction bases outside the gene matches: 26. The CDR3 spans 20 residues. CDR1 is DFQATT and CDR2 is SNEGSKA in the germline V gene (reference sequence). This CDR3 is CSARGVRMTESGNVMNEQYF. The CDR3 bases are TGCAGTGCTAGAGGCGTACGGATGACGGAGAGCGGGAACGTGATGAACGAGCAGTACTTC.

The chain combines TRBV28 with TRBJ2-5; D gene uncertain. V shed 11 bases and J shed 0 bases, with 10 bases lying between them. CDR3 size: 12 residues. Germline-derived CDR1 and CDR2 are MDHEN and SYDVKM. This CDR3 reads CASGRYQETQYF. In DNA, the CDR3 is TGTGCCTCTGGGCGGTACCAAGAGACCCAGTACTTC.

Note on this clone: The same CDR3 also results from other DNA sequences found in this sample. The chain couples TRBV6-1 to TRBJ1-2; perhaps TRBD1 as D (6 bases). The V end lost 8 bases, the J end lost 2 bases, and 12 bases lay between the germline ends. CDR3 length: 13 amino acids. Germline CDR1 reads MNHNS; CDR2 reads SASEGT. The CDR3: CASAPGGNYGYTF. The CDR3 region has the DNA TGTGCCAGCGCACCCGGGGGCAACTATGGCTACACCTTC.

The chain links TRBV5-1 to TRBJ2-3; the match to TRBD1 covers 8 bases. This CDR3 has 16 residues. J gave up 2 bases and V 4 bases, and 9 bases lay outside the gene matches. Germline V CDR1 and CDR2: SGHRS, YFSETQ. CDR3 in amino acids: CASSLAGGSFTDTQYF. The CDR3 nucleotides read TGCGCCAGCAGCCTGGCAGGGGGCTCCTTCACAGATACGCAGTATTTT.

This clone was observed a handful of times. The rearrangement uses TRBV27 and TRBJ1-1, with 8 bases lining up with TRBD1. Germline trimming cut 6 bases from V and 8 bases from J; bases unmatched to any gene: 11. The length of the CDR3 is 14 residues. Germline CDR1 is MNHEY and CDR2 is SMNVEV (reference sequence). Written as DNA, the CDR3 is TGTGCCAGCAGCGCCGCAGGGGGCCAAAGAGAAGCTTTCTTT. Translating it yields CASSAAGGQREAFF.

This clone was found many times. The rearrangement links TRBV12-3 or TRBV12-4 to TRBJ2-3; 8 positions agree with TRBD2. After removal of 5 bases from V and 0 bases from J, the junction contained 4 bases not matched to a gene. The CDR3 sequence is 15 residues long. DNA for the CDR3: TGTGCCAGCAGTCCCTCTAGCGGGAGCACAGATACGCAGTATTTT. This sequence encodes CASSPSSGSTDTQYF.